This T cell receptor (beta chain) was captured by sequencing in a study of T-cell reconstitution after alpha-beta-depleted transplantation in children. J was trimmed by 6 bases and V by 6 bases; bases with no gene match: 11. CDR3 length: 16 residues. Notes on this clonotype: Its antigen is unknown.

Study results and limitations: Newly produced T cells mostly provided counts and TCRbeta diversity after one year, as hyperexpanded clones declined. Some patients owed their high day-60 TCRbeta diversity to surviving recipient T cells and thymic progenitors. In patients about two months after transplant, alpha-beta T cells reportedly arose from several hundred expanded graft clones.

Unique molecular identifiers were built into the TCRbeta library. TCRdb called the PCR reads again in MiXCR, with one record for every CDR3 protein. The top ten clones hold less than 15% of a sample with 600,000 or so distinct CDR3 sequences, 20% to 25% of them seen once. The genes are TRBV12-3 or TRBV12-4 and TRBJ2-3; 11 bases fit TRBD2. The receptor's source is a boy in the first two years of life who had a stem cell transplant for acute myeloid leukemia, so the T cells may come from the graft donor. This material consisted of PBMCs, mostly from graft donor cells, taken 360 days after TCRalphabeta/CD19-depleted stem cell transplant. As DNA, the CDR3 is TGTGCCAGCAGCGCCTTCACTAGCGGGGGCTCTGATACGCAGTATTTT. Translating it yields CASSAFTSGGSDTQYF.